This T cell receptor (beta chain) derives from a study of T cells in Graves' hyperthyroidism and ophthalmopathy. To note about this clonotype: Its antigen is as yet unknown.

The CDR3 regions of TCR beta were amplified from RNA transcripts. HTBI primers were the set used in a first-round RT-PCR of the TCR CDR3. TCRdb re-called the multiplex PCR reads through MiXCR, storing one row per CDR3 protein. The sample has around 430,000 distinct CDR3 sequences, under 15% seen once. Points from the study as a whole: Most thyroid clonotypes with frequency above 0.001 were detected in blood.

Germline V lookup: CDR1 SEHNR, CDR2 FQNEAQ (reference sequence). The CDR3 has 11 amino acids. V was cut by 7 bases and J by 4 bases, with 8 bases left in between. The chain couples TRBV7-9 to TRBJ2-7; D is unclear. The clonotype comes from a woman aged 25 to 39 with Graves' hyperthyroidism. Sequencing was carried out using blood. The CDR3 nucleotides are TGTGCCAGCACCGAAAATTACGAGCAGTACTTC. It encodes CASTENYEQYF.